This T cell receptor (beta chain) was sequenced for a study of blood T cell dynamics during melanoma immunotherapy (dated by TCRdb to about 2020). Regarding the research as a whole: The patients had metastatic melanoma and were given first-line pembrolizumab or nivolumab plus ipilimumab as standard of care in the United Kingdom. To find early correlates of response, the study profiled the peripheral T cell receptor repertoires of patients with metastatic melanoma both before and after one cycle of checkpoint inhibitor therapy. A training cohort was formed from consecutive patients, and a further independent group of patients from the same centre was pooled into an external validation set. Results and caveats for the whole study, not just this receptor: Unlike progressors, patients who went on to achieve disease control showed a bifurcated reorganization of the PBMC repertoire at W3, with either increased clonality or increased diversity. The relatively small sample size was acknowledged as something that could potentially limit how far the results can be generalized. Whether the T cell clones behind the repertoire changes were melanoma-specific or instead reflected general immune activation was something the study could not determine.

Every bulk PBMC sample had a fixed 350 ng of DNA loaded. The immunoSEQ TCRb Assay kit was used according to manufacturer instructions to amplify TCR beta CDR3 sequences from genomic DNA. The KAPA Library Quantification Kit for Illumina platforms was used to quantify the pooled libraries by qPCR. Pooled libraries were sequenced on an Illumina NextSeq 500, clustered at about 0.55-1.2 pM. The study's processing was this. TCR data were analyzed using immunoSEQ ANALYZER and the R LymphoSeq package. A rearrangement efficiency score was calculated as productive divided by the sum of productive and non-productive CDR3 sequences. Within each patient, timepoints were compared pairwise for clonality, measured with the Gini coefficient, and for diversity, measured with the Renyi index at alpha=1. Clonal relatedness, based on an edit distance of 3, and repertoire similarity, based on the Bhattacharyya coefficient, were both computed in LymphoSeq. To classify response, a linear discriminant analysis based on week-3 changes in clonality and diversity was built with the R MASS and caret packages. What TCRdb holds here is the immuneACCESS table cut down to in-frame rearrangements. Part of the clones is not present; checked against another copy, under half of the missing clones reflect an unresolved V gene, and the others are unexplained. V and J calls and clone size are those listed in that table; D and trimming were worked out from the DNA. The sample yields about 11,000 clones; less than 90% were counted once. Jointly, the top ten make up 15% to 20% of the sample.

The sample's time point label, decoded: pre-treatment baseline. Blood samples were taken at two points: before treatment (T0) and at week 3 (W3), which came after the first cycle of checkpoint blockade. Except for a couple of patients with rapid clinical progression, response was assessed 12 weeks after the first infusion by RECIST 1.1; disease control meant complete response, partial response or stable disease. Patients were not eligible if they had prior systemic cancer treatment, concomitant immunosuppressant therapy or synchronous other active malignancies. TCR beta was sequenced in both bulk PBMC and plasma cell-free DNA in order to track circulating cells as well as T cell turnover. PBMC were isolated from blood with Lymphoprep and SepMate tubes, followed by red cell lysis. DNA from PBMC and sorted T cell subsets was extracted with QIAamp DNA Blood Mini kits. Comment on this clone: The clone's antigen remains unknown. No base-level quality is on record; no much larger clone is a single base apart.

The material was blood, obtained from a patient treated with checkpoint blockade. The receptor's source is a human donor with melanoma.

At the DNA level, the sequence is TGTGCCAGCAGCCAAGATACGGGGAGAAGCTCCTACGAGCAGTACTTC. The encoded protein is CASSQDTGRSSYEQYF. The sequence links TRBV4-2 to TRBJ2-7, and the D gene may be TRBD2, 5 bases matching. CDR1 is given as LGHNA and CDR2 as YNFKEQ, both from the germline V gene. V is clipped by 0 bases and J by 0 bases, and the sequence between their germline boundaries is 12 bases long. The CDR3 starts with the cysteine, ends with the phenylalanine, and has 16 residues. Left in the record is the CDR3 DNA by itself, 48 bases read in frame from the first base.